This T cell receptor (beta chain) was retrieved from a study of glioma-infiltrating T cells. Using RNA template, CDR3s of TCR alpha and beta were amplified with iRepertoire arm-PCR. For one-step reverse transcription and amplification, about 90-400 ng of tissue mRNA or PBMC total RNA was used. One entry per CDR3 protein, called by TCRdb with MiXCR from the multiplex PCR reads. This table holds more than 95,000 distinct CDR3 sequences, 20% to 25% found once. Findings and caveats of the study: Non-neoplastic patients had below-expected tissue-blood divergence, while all gliomas exceeded expectation. CDR3 overlap between tissue and blood was very small.

This CDR3 comprises 14 residues. Trimming took 7 bases from V and 1 from J, leaving 14 bases between them. Regarding this clonotype: What it binds is not known.

The chain has TRBV12-3 or TRBV12-4 and TRBJ2-7; possible D gene TRBD2, 6 bases. Sequenced: glioma tissue, nonneoplastic brain tissue, or PBMCs (not recorded which). This TCR came from a human donor with low-grade glioma or glioblastoma, undergoing nonglioma brain surgery, or in good health (not recorded which). The CDR3 reads CASKEWEASYEQYF. In DNA form, the CDR3 reads TGTGCCAGCAAGGAGTGGGAGGCTTCCTACGAGCAGTACTTC.